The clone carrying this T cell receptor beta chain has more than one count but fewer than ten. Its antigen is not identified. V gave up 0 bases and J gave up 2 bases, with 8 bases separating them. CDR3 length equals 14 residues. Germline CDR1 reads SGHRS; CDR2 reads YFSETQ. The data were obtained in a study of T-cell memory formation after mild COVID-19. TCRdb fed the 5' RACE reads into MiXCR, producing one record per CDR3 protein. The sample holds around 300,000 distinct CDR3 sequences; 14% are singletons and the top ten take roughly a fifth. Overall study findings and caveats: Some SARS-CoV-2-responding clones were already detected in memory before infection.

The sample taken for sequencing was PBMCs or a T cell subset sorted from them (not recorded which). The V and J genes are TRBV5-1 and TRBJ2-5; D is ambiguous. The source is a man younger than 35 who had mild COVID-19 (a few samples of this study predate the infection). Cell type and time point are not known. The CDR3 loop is CASSLGRMQETQYF. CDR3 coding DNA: TGCGCCAGCAGCTTGGGCCGCATGCAAGAGACCCAGTACTTC.